This T cell receptor beta chain stems from a study of blood T cells in healthy people across ages (dated by TCRdb to 2015 to 2017). The study in broad terms: In model experiments, roughly one uniquely barcoded TCR beta cDNA molecule per two T cells was captured by template switching. The donors were split into four age groups: young (average about 16 years), middle-aged (roughly 42), aged (roughly 60) and long-lived (over 80). For two donors (one aged 18 to 30 and one aged 80 or older), the study analyzed two additional independent replicas of 1 million unique cDNA reads from the same blood draw. The study measured age-related changes in TCR beta repertoire diversity using deep sequencing normalized with unique cDNA molecular identifiers. To avoid experimental bias, donors of different ages were spread randomly across the sequencing lanes. Study-wide conclusions, independent of this receptor: Compared with the aged group, the long-lived group had more naive CD4+ T cells, fewer expanded clones and increased TCR diversity, suggesting age selection. Estimates of total diversity from one million sequenced T cells were regarded as lower bounds and underestimates. Bulk unsorted PBMC profiling prevented conclusive comparison of naive and antigen-experienced compartments. Observed TCR beta diversity per million T cells fell roughly linearly with age, and a significant reduction was already apparent by age approximately 41. Donor CMV infection status was unknown, potentially confounding age-related changes in expanded clonotypes. There was a strong correlation between observed TCR beta diversity and the percentage of naive T cells measured by flow cytometry.

The V end loses 1 base and the J end loses 10 bases, and a stretch of 11 bases separates them. The CDR3, from cysteine to phenylalanine, totals 13 residues. Only the CDR3 region is kept as DNA, spanning 39 bases read in frame from base 1. Looking up the germline V gene yields CDR1 SGHTA and CDR2 FQGNSA. Library preparation used 5' RACE. The sample was run on an Illumina HiSeq 2500. A second PCR of 7 to 11 cycles was performed with a sample-barcoded 5' primer and a J-beta primer mix. A template-switch 5' adaptor carrying 12 random nucleotides introduced a unique molecular identifier onto each TCR beta cDNA molecule. Each sample yielded at least 3 million CDR3-containing paired-end reads. First-strand cDNA was synthesized from all RNA with the Mint cDNA synthesis kit, primed by a TRBC-specific oligonucleotide. Following uracil-DNA glycosylase treatment, a first 18-cycle PCR with universal primers M1SS and BC2_uni_R was performed on all cDNA. In the source study's methods: Normalization of each sample was performed by random selection of 1 million high-quality reads, each carrying a distinct molecular identifier. Instead of being binned into consensus sequences, reads that shared molecular identifiers were thrown out. CDR3 identification, clonotype clustering and error correction used MiTCR with a Q25 quality threshold and the strictest error-elimination algorithm. A nonparametric unseen species model with Euler transformation was used to estimate a lower bound on total TCR beta diversity. Through fastp at Q25 and MiXCR, TCRdb rebuilt clones from the public reads, retaining in-frame beta chains. CDR3 protein duplicates are merged, each entry listing the most common genes and DNA. These V and J calls rely on TCRdb rather than the paper's analysis. For this sample the table gives roughly 800,000 distinct CDR3 sequences, of which roughly 64% were detected only once. Jointly, the top ten make up approximately 23% of the sample.

With respect to this clonotype: Its cognate antigen has yet to be identified. No much larger clone is present one base from it, and per-base qualities are unavailable.

Donors were 39 systemically healthy Caucasian individuals from Russia aged roughly 6 to 90 years. Ten milliliters of peripheral blood were drawn from each donor into EDTA-treated Vacutainer tubes. Ficoll-Paque density-gradient centrifugation was used to isolate PBMCs, with at least 6 million per sample. Trizol reagent was used to extract total RNA from the PBMCs, yielding at least 6 micrograms per sample. Naive CD45RAhigh/CD27high T cell percentages were measured by flow cytometry on a PBMC aliquot from every donor. The sequence links TRBV7-2 to TRBJ2-1, with the D gene too uncertain to name. Specimen: blood. The receptor was isolated from a man under 40 in good health. The nucleotide sequence reads TGTGCCAGCAGCTTAGATGTGTATCGAGAGCAGTTCTTC. Its translation is CASSLDVYREQFF.